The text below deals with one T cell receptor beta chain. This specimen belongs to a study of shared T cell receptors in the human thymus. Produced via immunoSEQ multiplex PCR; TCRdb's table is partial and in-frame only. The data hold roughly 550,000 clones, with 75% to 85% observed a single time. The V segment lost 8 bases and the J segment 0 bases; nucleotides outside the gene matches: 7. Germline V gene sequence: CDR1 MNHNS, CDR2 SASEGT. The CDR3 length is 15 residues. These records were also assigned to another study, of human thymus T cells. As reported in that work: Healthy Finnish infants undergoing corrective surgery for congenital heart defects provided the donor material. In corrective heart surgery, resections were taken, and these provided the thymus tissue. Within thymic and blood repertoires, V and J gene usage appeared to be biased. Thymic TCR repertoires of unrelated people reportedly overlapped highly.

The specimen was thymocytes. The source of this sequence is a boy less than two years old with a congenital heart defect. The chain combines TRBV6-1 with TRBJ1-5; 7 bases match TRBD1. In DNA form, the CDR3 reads TGTGCCAGCCTCGACAGGGCTTATAGCAATCAGCCCCAGCATTTT. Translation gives CASLDRAYSNQPQHF.